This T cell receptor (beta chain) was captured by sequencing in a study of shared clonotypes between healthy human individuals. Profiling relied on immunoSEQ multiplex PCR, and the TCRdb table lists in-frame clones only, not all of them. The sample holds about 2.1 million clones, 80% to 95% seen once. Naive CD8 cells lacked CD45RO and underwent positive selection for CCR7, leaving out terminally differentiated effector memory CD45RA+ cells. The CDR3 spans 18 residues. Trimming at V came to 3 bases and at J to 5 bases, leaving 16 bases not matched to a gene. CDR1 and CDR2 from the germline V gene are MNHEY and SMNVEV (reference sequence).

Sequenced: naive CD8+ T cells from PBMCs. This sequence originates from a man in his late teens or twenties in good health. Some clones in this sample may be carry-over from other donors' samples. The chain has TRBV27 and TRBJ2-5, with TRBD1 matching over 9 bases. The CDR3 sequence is CASSFLGTGSPNVETQYF. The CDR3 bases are TGTGCCAGCAGTTTTTTGGGGACAGGGAGTCCTAATGTGGAGACCCAGTACTTC.